This is a list of T cell receptor beta chains from one sample in a study of T cells in Graves' hyperthyroidism and ophthalmopathy. TCRdb itself ran the multiplex PCR reads through MiXCR, one entry per CDR3 protein. The sample holds about 740,000 distinct CDR3 sequences, 14% seen once. The sequenced material came from blood. The receptors here all came from a woman younger than 35 with Graves' hyperthyroidism. Both conserved end residues are part of each CDR3. The D gene is left open where the match is weak. Not every row has a clone size; where given, it reads once, few, many or a size class.

D | J | size | V | CDR3 | DNA
. | TRBJ1-1 | many | TRBV28 | CASSSGGLYTEAFF | TGTGCCAGCAGTAGCGGGGGATTGTACACTGAAGCTTTCTTT
. | TRBJ1-1 | many | TRBV30 | CAWKRTENTEAFF | TGTGCCTGGAAGAGAACTGAGAACACTGAAGCTTTCTTT
TRBD1 | TRBJ2-5 | few | TRBV7-2 | CASSPGQGFGTQYF | TGTGCCAGCAGCCCCGGACAGGGCTTTGGGACCCAGTACTTC
. | TRBJ1-1 | few | TRBV7-9 | CASSSFSGETEAFF | TGTGCCAGCAGCTCCTTTTCCGGAGAAACTGAAGCTTTCTTT
. | TRBJ2-7 | . | TRBV12-3/TRBV12-4 | CASYPGPPYEQYF | TGTGCCAGCTACCCTGGCCCCCCCTACGAGCAGTACTTC
. | TRBJ2-1 | few | TRBV9 | CASSVVETMNEQFF | TGTGCCAGCAGCGTAGTTGAGACTATGAATGAGCAGTTCTTC
. | TRBJ1-4 | few | TRBV5-4 | CASSLAGQSNEKLFF | TGTGCCAGCAGCTTGGCCGGTCAGTCGAATGAAAAACTGTTTTTT
. | TRBJ1-2 | many | TRBV4-2 | CASSQGLNYGYTF | TGTGCCAGCAGCCAGGGTCTTAACTATGGCTACACCTTC
TRBD2 | TRBJ2-1 | many | TRBV2 | CASITSGSYNEQFF | TGTGCCAGTATAACTAGCGGCTCCTACAATGAGCAGTTCTTC
. | TRBJ2-3 | few | TRBV6-1 | CASSSGRRWGTDTQYF | TGTGCCAGCAGCTCTGGCCGCAGATGGGGCACAGATACGCAGTATTTT
TRBD2 | TRBJ2-7 | many | TRBV29-1 | CSVAGGELREVPYEQYF | TGCAGCGTTGCCGGTGGGGAGTTGCGGGAGGTGCCCTACGAGCAGTACTTC
TRBD2 | TRBJ2-7 | . | TRBV6-1 | CASSPPGGQQYF | TGTGCCAGCAGTCCCCCGGGAGGTCAGCAGTACTTC
. | TRBJ2-1 | few | TRBV27 | CASSLWGYNEQFF | TGTGCCAGCAGTTTATGGGGCTACAATGAGCAGTTCTTC
. | TRBJ2-3 | . | TRBV20-1 | CSARWVAATDTQYF | TGCAGTGCTAGATGGGTAGCGGCCACAGATACGCAGTATTTT
. | TRBJ1-1 | few | TRBV9 | CASSVGSGGASSFF | TGTGCCAGCAGCGTGGGTTCGGGGGGCGCATCTTCCTTCTTT
. | TRBJ2-5 | few | TRBV9 | CASSVGGFQETQYF | TGTGCCAGCAGCGTAGGGGGGTTTCAAGAGACCCAGTACTTC
. | TRBJ1-1 | many | TRBV6-5 | CASSYNEAFF | TGTGCCAGCAGTTACAATGAAGCTTTCTTT
. | TRBJ2-5 | many | TRBV30 | CAWTRGSVRETQYF | TGTGCCTGGACTCGAGGGTCAGTTCGGGAGACCCAGTACTTC
TRBD2 | TRBJ2-1 | . | TRBV10-1 | CASSESSGGKYNEQFF | TGCGCCAGCAGTGAGTCTAGCGGGGGAAAATACAATGAGCAGTTCTTC
. | TRBJ1-2 | many | TRBV28 | CASSLLTYGYTF | TGTGCCAGCAGTTTATTGACCTATGGCTACACCTTC